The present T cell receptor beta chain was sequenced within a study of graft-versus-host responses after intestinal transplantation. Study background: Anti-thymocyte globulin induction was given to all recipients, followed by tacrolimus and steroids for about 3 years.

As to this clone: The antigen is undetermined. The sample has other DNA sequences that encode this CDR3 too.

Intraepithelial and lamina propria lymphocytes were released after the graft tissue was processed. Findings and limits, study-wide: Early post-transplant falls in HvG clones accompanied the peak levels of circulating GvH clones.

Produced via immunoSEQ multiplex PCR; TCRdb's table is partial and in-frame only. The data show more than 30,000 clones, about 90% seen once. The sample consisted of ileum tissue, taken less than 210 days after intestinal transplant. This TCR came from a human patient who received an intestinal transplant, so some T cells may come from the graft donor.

CDR3 in DNA: TGCGCCAGCAGCGGACAGGGGGGGTCCTACGAGCAGTACTTC. It specifies CASSGQGGSYEQYF. The genes are TRBV5-1 and TRBJ2-7; 10 bases match TRBD1. V shed 4 bases, J shed 1 base, and the junction held 2 bases outside the gene matches. Per the germline V gene, CDR1 is SGHRS and CDR2 is YFSETQ. This CDR3 is built from 14 residues.